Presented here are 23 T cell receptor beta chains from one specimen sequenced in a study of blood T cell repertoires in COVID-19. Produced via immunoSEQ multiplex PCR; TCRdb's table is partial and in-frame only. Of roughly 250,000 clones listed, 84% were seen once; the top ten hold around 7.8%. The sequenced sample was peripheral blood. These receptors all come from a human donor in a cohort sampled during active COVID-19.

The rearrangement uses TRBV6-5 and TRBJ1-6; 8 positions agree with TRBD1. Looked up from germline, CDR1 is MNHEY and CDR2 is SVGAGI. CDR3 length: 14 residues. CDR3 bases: TGTGGGGCTGGGGACAGGACTAATAATTCACCCCTCCACTTT. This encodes CGAGDRTNNSPLHF.

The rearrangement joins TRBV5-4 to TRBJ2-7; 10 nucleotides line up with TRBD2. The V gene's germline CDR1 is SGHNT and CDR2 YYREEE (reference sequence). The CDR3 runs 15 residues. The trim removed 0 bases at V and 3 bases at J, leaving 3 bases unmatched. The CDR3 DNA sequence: TGTGCCAGCAGCTTGGGACCTAGCGGGAGCTACGAGCAGTACTTC. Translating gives CASSLGPSGSYEQYF.

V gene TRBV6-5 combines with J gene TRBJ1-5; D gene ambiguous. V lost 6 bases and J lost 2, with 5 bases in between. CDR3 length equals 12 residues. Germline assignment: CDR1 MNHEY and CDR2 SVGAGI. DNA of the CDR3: TGTGCCAGCAGCCGAGGCAATCAGCCCCAGCATTTT. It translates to CASSRGNQPQHF.

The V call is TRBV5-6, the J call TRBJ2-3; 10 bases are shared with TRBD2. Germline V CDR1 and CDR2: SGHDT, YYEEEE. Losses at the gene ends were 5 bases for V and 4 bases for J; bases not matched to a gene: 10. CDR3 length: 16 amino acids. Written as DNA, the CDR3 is TGTGCCAGCAGGCGGGGACGGCTAGCGGGGGCAGATACGCAGTATTTT. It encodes CASRRGRLAGADTQYF. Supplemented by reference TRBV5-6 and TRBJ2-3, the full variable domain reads DAGVTQSPTHLIKTRGQQVTLRCSPKSGHDTVSWYQQALGQGPQFIFQYYEEEERQRGNFPDRFSGHQFPNYSSELNVNALLLGDSALYLCASRRGRLAGADTQYFGPGTRLTVL.

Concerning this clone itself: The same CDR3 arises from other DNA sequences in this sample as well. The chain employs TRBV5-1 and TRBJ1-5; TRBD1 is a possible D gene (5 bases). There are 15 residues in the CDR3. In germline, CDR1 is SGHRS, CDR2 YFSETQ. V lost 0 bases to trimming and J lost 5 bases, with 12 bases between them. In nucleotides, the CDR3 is TGCGCCAGCAGCTTGGTGGCAGGGTTAGATCAGCCCCAGCATTTT. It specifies CASSLVAGLDQPQHF.

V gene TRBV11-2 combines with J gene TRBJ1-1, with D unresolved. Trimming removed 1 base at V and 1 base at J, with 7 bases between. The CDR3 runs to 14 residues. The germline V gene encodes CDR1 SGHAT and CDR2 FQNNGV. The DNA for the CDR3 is TGTGCCAGCAGCTTAGGAGGAGAGAACACTGAAGCTTTCTTT. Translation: CASSLGGENTEAFF.

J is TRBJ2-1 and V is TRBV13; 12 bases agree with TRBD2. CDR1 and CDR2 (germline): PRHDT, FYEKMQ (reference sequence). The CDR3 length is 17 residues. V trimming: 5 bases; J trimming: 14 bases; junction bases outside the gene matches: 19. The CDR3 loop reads CASSLPEGLAGLEKEFF. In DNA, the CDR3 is TGTGCCAGCAGCCTTCCGGAGGGACTAGCGGGTCTTGAGAAGGAGTTCTTC.

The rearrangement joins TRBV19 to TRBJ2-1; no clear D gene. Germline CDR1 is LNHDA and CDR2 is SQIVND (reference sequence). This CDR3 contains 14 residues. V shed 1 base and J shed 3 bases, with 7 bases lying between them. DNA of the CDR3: TGTGCCAGTAGTATAGGACATAGCTACAATGAGCAGTTCTTC. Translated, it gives CASSIGHSYNEQFF.

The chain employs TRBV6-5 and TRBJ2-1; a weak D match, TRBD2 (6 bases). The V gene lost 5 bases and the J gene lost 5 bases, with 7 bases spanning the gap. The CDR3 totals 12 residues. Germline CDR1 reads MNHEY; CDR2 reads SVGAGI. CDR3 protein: CASSRLDNEQFF. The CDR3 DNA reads TGTGCCAGCAGTAGACTAGACAATGAGCAGTTCTTC.

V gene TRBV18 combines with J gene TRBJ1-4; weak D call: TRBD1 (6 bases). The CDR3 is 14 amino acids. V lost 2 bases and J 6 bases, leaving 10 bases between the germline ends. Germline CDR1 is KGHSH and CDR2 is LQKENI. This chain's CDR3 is CASSPNRVDEKLFF. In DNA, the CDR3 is TGTGCCAGCTCACCAAACAGGGTTGATGAAAAACTGTTTTTT.

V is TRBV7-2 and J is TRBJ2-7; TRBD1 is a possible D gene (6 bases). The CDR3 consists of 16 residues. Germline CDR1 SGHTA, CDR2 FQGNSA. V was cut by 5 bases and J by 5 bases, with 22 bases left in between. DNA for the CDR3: TGTGCCAGCAGCGGTGGGGGCAGGGTCTTTTCTCACGAGCAGTACTTC. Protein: CASSGGGRVFSHEQYF. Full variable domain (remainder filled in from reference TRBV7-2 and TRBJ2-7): GAGVSQSPSNKVTEKGKDVELRCDPISGHTALYWYRQSLGQGLEFLIYFQGNSAPDKSGLPSDRFSAERTGGSVSTLTIQRTQQEDSAVYLCASSGGGRVFSHEQYFGPGTRLTVT.

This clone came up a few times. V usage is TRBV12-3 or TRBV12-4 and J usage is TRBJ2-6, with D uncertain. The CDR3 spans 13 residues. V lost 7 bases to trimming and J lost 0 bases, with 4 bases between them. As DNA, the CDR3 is TGTGCCAGCATGAGCTCTGGGGCCAACGTCCTGACTTTC. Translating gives CASMSSGANVLTF.

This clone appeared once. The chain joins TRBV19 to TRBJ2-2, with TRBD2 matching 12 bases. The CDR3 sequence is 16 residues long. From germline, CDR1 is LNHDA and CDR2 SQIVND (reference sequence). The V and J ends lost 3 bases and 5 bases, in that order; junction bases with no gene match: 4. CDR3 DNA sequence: TGTGCCAGTAGTATCCTAGCGGGAGGGCCGACCGGGGAGCTGTTTTTT. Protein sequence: CASSILAGGPTGELFF. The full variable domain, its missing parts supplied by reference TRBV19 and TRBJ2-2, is DGGITQSPKYLFRKEGQNVTLSCEQNLNHDAMYWYRQDPGQGLRLIYYSQIVNDFQKGDIAEGYSVSREKKESFPLTVTSAQKNPTAFYLCASSILAGGPTGELFFGEGSRLTVL.

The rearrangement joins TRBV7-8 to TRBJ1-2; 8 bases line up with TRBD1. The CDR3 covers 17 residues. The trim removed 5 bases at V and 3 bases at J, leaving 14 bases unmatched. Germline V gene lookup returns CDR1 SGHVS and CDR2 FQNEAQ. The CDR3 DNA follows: TGTGCCAGCAGCATCAGAGAGACAGGGGTTCTCGACTATGGCTACACCTTC. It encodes CASSIRETGVLDYGYTF. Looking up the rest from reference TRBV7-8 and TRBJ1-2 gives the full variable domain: GAGVSQSPRYKVAKRGQDVALRCDPISGHVSLFWYQQALGQGPEFLTYFQNEAQLDKSGLPSDRFFAERPEGSVSTLKIQRTQQEDSAVYLCASSIRETGVLDYGYTFGSGTRLTVV.

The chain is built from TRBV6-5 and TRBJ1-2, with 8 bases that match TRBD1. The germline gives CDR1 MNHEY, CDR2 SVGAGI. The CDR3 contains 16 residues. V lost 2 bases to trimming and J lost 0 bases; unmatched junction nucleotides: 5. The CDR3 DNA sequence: TGTGCCAGCAGTTACCACGGGACAGGAGCTAACTATGGCTACACCTTC. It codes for CASSYHGTGANYGYTF.

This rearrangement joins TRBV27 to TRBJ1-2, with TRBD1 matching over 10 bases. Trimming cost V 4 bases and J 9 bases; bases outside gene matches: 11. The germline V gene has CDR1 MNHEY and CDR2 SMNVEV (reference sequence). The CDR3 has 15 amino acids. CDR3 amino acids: CASSSPASGQGRYTF. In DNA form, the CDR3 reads TGTGCCAGCAGTTCTCCCGCCTCGGGACAGGGGCGCTACACCTTC.

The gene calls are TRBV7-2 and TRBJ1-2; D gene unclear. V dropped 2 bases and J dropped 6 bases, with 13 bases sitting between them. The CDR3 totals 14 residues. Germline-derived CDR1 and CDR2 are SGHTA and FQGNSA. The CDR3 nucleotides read TGTGCCAGCAGCTTATTCGCAGGTGGTGATGGCTACACCTTC. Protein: CASSLFAGGDGYTF.

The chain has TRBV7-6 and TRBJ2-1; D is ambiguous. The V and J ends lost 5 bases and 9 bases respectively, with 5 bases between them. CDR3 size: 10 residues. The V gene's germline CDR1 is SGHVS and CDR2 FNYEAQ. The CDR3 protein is CASSPVEQFF. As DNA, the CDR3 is TGTGCCAGCAGCCCCGTTGAGCAGTTCTTC.

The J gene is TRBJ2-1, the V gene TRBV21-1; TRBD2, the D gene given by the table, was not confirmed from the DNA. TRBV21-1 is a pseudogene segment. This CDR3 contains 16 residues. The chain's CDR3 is CASSKDWGGTANEQFF. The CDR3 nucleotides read TGTGCCAGCAGCAAAGATTGGGGGGGGACTGCAAATGAGCAGTTCTTC.

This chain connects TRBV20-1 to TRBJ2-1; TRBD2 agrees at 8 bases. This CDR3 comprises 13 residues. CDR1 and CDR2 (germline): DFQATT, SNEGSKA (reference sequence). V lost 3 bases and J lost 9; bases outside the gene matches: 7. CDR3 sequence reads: CSASLGGGLEQFF. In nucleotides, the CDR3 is TGCAGTGCTAGTTTGGGCGGGGGGCTTGAGCAGTTCTTC.

The CDR3 loop is CASSQGRKTQYF. CDR3 bases: TGTGCCAGCAGCCAAGGGCGGAAGACCCAGTACTTC. The J gene is TRBJ2-5, the V gene TRBV14; D remains ambiguous. The CDR3 runs 12 residues. CDR1 is SGHDN and CDR2 is FVKESK in the germline V gene. V was pared by 1 base and J by 6 bases, with 6 bases between.

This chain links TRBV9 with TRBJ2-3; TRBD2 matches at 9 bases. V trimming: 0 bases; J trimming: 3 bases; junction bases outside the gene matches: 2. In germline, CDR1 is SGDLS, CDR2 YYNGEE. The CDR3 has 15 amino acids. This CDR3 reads CASSVGGGETDTQYF. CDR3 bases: TGTGCCAGCAGCGTAGGCGGGGGGGAGACAGATACGCAGTATTTT.

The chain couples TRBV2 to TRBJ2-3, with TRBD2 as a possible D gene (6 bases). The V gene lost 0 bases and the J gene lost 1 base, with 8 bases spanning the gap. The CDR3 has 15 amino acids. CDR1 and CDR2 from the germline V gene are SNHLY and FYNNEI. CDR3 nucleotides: TGTGCCAGCAGTGAAGCGCGCGGGGGCACAGATACGCAGTATTTT. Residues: CASSEARGGTDTQYF. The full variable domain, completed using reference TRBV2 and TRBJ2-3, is EPEVTQTPSHQVTQMGQEVILRCVPISNHLYFYWYRQILGQKVEFLVSFYNNEISEKSEIFDDQFSVERPDGSNFTLKIRSTKLEDSAMYFCASSEARGGTDTQYFGPGTRLTVL.